This is a list of T cell receptor beta chains from one sample in a study of T cells in localized non-small cell lung cancer. The repertoire was sequenced with immunoSEQ multiplex PCR; TCRdb's copy has only in-frame clones and lacks some. The profile shows roughly 70,000 clones, about 86% of them singletons. Here the sequenced sample was peripheral blood, taken before any cancer treatment. These receptors came from a male donor aged 60 or older with stage III squamous cell lung carcinoma. The CDR3 runs from the conserved cysteine through the conserved F or W. The D gene is left open where the match is weak. A clone size is listed for some rows: how often the clone was seen (once, few, many), or a class if it is expanded.

J: TRBJ2-5
D: .
size: .
V: TRBV29-1
DNA: TGCAGCGTTGAGATGGAGACCCAGTACTTC
CDR3: CSVEMETQYF

J: TRBJ1-1
D: .
size: .
V: TRBV12-5
DNA: TGTGCTAGTGGTTTGGGGGACCGGGCCCGCAACCCCGAAGCTTTCTTT
CDR3: CASGLGDRARNPEAFF

J: TRBJ2-5
D: TRBD2
size: once
V: TRBV19
DNA: TGTGCCAGTAGTAGTGGACTAGATAGGGAGACCCAGTACTTC
CDR3: CASSSGLDRETQYF

J: TRBJ1-2
D: TRBD1
size: .
V: TRBV7-8
DNA: TGTGCCAGCAGCTTAGAGGGGGGACAGGGCGGCTATGGCTACACCTTC
CDR3: CASSLEGGQGGYGYTF

J: TRBJ2-2
D: TRBD1
size: .
V: TRBV10-3
DNA: TGTGCCATCAGGGAGGGACAGGGTAACACCGGGGAGCTGTTTTTT
CDR3: CAIREGQGNTGELFF

J: TRBJ2-1
D: .
size: .
V: TRBV9
DNA: TGTGCCAGCAGCGTGCTCACACCGGCCAACTCCTACAATGAGCAGTTCTTC
CDR3: CASSVLTPANSYNEQFF

J: TRBJ1-6
D: .
size: .
V: TRBV10-3
DNA: TGTGCCATCAATCCTCTCCACTTT
CDR3: CAINPLHF

J: TRBJ1-2
D: .
size: .
V: TRBV7-9
DNA: TGTGCCAGCAGCTTTATCGGCTATGGCTACACCTTC
CDR3: CASSFIGYGYTF

J: TRBJ2-7
D: TRBD1
size: .
V: TRBV6-5
DNA: TGTGCCAGCAGTAAAAACAGGGGGCTCCCCCACGAGCAGTACTTC
CDR3: CASSKNRGLPHEQYF

J: TRBJ2-2
D: .
size: .
V: TRBV11-3
DNA: TGTGCCAGCAGCTTAGGAGGCCATAGTTACACCGGGGAGCTGTTTTTT
CDR3: CASSLGGHSYTGELFF

J: TRBJ2-4
D: TRBD1
size: .
V: TRBV5-1
DNA: TGCGCCAGCAGCTTGGCCGGGACAGGATCAGTAGCCAAAAACATTCAGTACTTC
CDR3: CASSLAGTGSVAKNIQYF

J: TRBJ1-2
D: TRBD1
size: .
V: TRBV6-5
DNA: TGTGCCAGCAGGGGGACAGGGGGCGAGTCTGGCTACACCTTC
CDR3: CASRGTGGESGYTF

J: TRBJ1-2
D: .
size: .
V: TRBV29-1
DNA: TGCAGCGTTGACCCGGACACTCGGAATGGCTACACCTTC
CDR3: CSVDPDTRNGYTF

J: TRBJ2-2
D: TRBD1
size: .
V: TRBV25-1
DNA: TGTGCCAGCAGTGAAGGGACAGGGGCCGGGGAGCTGTTTTTT
CDR3: CASSEGTGAGELFF

J: TRBJ1-6
D: .
size: few
V: TRBV6-5
DNA: TGTGCCAGCAGTCAAACGGGATTGCCTTCGATCCCCCTCCACTTT
CDR3: CASSQTGLPSIPLHF

J: TRBJ2-3
D: TRBD2
size: .
V: TRBV7-2
DNA: TGTGCCAGCAGCTTAGACCCATTGCGGGGGTTTGAGAGGAATACGCAGTATTTT
CDR3: CASSLDPLRGFERNTQYF

J: TRBJ1-2
D: .
size: .
V: TRBV7-3
DNA: TGTGCCAGCAGCTTCTCCGATAAGGATGGCTACACCTTC
CDR3: CASSFSDKDGYTF